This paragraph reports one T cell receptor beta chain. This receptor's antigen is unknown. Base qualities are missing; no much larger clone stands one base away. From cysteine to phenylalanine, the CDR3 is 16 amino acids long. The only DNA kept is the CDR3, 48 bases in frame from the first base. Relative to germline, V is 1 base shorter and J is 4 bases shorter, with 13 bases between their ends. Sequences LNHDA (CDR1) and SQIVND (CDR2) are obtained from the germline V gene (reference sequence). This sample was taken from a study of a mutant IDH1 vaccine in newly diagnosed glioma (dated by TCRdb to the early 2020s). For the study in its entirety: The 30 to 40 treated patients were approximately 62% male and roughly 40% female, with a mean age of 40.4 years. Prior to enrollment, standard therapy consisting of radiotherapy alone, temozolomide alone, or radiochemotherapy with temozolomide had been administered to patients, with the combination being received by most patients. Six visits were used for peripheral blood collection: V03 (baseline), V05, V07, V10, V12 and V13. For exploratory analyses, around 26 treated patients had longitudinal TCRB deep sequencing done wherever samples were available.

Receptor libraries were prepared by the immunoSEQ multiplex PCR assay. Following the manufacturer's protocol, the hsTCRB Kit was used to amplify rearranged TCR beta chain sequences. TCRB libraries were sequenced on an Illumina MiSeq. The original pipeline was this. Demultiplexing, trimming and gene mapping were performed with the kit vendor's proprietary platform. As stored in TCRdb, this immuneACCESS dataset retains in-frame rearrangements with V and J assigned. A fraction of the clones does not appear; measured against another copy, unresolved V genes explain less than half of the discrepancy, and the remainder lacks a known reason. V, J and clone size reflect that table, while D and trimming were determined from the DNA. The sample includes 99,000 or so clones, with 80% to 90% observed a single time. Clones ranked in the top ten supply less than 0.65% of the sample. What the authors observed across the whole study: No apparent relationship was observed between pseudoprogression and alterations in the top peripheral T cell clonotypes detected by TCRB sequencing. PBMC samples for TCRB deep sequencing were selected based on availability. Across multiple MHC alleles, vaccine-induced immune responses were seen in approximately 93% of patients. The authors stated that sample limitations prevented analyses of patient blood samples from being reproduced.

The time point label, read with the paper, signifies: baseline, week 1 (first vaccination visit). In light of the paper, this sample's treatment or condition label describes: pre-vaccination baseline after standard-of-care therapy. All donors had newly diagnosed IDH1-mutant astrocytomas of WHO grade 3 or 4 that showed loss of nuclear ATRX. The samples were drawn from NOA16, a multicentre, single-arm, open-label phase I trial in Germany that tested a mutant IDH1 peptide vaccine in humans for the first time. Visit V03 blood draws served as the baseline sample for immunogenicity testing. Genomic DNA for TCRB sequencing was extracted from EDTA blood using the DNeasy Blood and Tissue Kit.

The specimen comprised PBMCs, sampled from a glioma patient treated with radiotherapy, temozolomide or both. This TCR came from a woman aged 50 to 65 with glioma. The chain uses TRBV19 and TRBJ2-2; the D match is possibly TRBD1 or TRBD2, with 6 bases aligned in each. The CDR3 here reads CASSIGTPGATGELFF. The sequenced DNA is TGTGCCAGTAGTATAGGCACTCCGGGGGCCACCGGGGAGCTGTTTTTT.